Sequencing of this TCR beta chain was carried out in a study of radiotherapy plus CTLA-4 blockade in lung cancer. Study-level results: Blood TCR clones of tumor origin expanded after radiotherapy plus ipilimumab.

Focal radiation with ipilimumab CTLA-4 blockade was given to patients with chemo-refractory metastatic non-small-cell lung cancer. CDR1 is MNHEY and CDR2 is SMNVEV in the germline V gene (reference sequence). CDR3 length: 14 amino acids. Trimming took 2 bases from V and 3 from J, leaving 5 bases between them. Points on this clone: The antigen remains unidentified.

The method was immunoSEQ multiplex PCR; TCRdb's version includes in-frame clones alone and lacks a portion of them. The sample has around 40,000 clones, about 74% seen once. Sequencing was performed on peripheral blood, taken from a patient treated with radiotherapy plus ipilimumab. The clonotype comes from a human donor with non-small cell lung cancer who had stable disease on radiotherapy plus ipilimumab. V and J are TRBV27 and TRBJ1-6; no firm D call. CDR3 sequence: CASSLGLYNSPLHF. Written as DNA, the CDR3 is TGTGCCAGCAGTTTAGGACTCTATAATTCACCCCTCCACTTT.